The 10 T cell receptor beta chains below come from one sample, sequenced in a study of blood T cells in healthy people across ages. Using a J-beta primer mix together with a sample-barcoded 5' primer, a second PCR was run for roughly 6 to 12 cycles. TCRdb recomputed calls from the 5' RACE reads with MiXCR, one row per CDR3 protein. This table holds hundreds of thousands of distinct CDR3 sequences, around two fifths found once. The sequencing sample was made of blood. The receptors originated from a man aged 80 or over in good health.

This clonotype has only a few counts. This rearrangement joins TRBV20-1 to TRBJ2-1; 8 bases match TRBD2. The J call may be faulty, since TRBJ2-7 better matches the DNA end. CDR3 length: 12 amino acids. Germline V gives CDR1 DFQATT, CDR2 SNEGSKA (reference sequence). The CDR3, as DNA: TGCAGTGCTGGTACTAGCGGCAATGAGCAGTACTTC. Its protein is CSAGTSGNEQYF.

The CDR3 loop reads CSARLSGGRTDTQYF. The CDR3 bases are TGCAGTGCCAGACTTAGCGGGGGACGCACAGATACGCAGTATTTT. The rearrangement links TRBV20-1 to TRBJ2-3; TRBD2 agrees at 9 bases. The V gene end was trimmed by 6 bases and the J gene end by 1 base; junction bases not matched to a gene: 8. Germline CDR1 reads DFQATT; CDR2 reads SNEGSKA (reference sequence). CDR3 size: 15 residues.

The rearrangement links TRBV4-2 to TRBJ1-2, with a tentative D call TRBD1 (5 bases). Germline V gene sequence: CDR1 LGHNA, CDR2 YNFKEQ. The V end was cut by 3 bases, the J end by 0 bases, with 14 bases between. The CDR3 length is 16 residues. The CDR3 sequence is CASSQTTAGANYGYTF. The CDR3 DNA follows: TGTGCCAGCAGCCAGACGACAGCTGGAGCTAACTATGGCTACACCTTC.

The V call is TRBV20-1, the J call TRBJ1-1; unclear D gene. Germline V CDR1 and CDR2: DFQATT, SNEGSKA (reference sequence). The CDR3 is 12 residues long. Trimming removed 6 bases at V and 10 bases at J, with 18 bases between. The CDR3 DNA reads TGCAGTGCCGACCTCGGTTTGACTCGAGCTTTCTTT. Protein: CSADLGLTRAFF.

The chain uses TRBV10-2 and TRBJ2-7, with 13 positions matching TRBD2. The CDR3 is 15 residues long. V lost 6 bases, J lost 4 bases, and 6 bases stayed unmatched. Germline loops: CDR1 WSHSY, CDR2 SAAADI. The CDR3: CASRGTSGIRYEQYF. The CDR3 nucleotides read TGCGCCAGCAGGGGGACTAGCGGGATCAGGTACGAGCAGTACTTC.

This clonotype has just a few counts. The rearrangement links TRBV10-2 to TRBJ2-1, with a weak D call TRBD1 (6 bases). CDR3 length: 12 residues. The V gene's germline CDR1 is WSHSY and CDR2 SAAADI. The V gene lost 6 bases and the J gene lost 9 bases, with 12 bases spanning the gap. CDR3 nucleotides: TGCGCCAGCAGGACGGACAGTCTTGAGCAGTTCTTC. Translation: CASRTDSLEQFF.

In regard to this clonotype: Given a much more abundant clone one base away, this may be a read error. The chain joins TRBV15 to TRBJ2-5; possibly TRBD1 for D (6 bases). The CDR3 covers 14 residues. The V gene's germline CDR1 is LNHNV and CDR2 YYDKDF (reference sequence). CDR3 sequence: CATSRVGQQGTQYF. CDR3 in DNA: TGTGCCACCAGCAGAGTTGGACAGCAAGGGACCCAGTACTTC.

The chain combines TRBV24-1 with TRBJ2-7, with TRBD2 as a possible D gene (5 bases). Germline lookup yields CDR1 KGHDR and CDR2 SFDVKD. V was pared by 2 bases and J by 5 bases, with 12 bases between. CDR3 length equals 14 residues. The CDR3 loop reads CATSDSRPGDEQYF. Here the CDR3 DNA reads TGTGCCACCAGTGATTCAAGGCCCGGGGACGAGCAGTACTTC.

The sample holds many counts of this clonotype. This sequence joins TRBV5-1 and TRBJ2-3; 9 bases line up with TRBD2. Per germline, CDR1 SGHRS and CDR2 YFSETQ. Trimming cost V 5 bases and J 3 bases; bases outside gene matches: 7. The CDR3 contains 15 residues. CDR3 amino acids: CASRLAGRGTDTQYF. CDR3 in DNA: TGCGCCAGCAGGCTAGCGGGAAGGGGAACAGATACGCAGTATTTT.

A word on this clonotype: A much larger clone is a single base away; this may be a read error. The rearrangement uses TRBV28 and TRBJ2-7; no reliable D call. The germline CDR1 and CDR2 sequences are MDHEN and SYDVKM. The CDR3 is made up of 12 amino acids. V gave up 6 bases and J gave up 5 bases, with 11 bases separating them. The CDR3 is CASRSQSDEQYF. CDR3 DNA sequence: TGTGCCAGCAGGTCTCAGTCCGACGAGCAGTACTTC. The full variable domain, rest sourced from reference TRBV28 and TRBJ2-7, is DVKVTQSSRYLVKRTGEKVFLECVQDMDHENMFWYRQDPGLGLRLIYFSYDVKMKEKGDIPEGYSVSREKKERFSLILESASTNQTSMYLCASRSQSDEQYFGPGTRLTVT.